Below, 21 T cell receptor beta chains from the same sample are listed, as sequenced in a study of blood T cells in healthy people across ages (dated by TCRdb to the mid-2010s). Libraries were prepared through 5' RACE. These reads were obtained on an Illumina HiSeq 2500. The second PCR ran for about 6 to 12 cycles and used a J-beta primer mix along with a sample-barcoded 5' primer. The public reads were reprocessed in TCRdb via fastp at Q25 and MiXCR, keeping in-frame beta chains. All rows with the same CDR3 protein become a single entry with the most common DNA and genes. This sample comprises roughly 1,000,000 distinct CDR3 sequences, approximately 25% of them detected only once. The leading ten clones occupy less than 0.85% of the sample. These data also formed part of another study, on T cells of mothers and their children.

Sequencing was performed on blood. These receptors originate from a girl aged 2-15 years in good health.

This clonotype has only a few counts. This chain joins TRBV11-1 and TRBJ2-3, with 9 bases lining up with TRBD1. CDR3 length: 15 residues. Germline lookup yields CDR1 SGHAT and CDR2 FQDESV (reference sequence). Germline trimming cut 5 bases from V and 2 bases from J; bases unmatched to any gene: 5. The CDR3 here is CASSAQGANTDTQYF. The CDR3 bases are TGTGCCAGCAGCGCACAGGGGGCGAACACAGATACGCAGTATTTT.

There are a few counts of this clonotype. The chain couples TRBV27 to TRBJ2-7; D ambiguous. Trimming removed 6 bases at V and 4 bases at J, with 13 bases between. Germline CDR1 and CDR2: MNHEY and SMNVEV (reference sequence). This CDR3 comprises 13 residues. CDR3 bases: TGTGCCAGCAGCCAATCCCCTCTTTACGAGCAGTACTTC. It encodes CASSQSPLYEQYF.

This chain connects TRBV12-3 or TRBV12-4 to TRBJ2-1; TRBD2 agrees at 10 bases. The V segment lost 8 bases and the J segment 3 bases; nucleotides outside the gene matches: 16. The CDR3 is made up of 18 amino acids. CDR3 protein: CASLWELSGRGNYNEQFF. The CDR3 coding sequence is TGTGCCAGCCTCTGGGAGTTAAGCGGGAGGGGAAACTACAATGAGCAGTTCTTC.

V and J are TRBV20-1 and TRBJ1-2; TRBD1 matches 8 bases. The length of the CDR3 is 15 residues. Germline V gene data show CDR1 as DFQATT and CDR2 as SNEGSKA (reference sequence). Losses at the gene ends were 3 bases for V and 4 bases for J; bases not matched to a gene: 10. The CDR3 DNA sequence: TGCAGTGCTAGTTCTGGACAGGGTGCTCTCTATGGCTACACCTTC. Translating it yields CSASSGQGALYGYTF.

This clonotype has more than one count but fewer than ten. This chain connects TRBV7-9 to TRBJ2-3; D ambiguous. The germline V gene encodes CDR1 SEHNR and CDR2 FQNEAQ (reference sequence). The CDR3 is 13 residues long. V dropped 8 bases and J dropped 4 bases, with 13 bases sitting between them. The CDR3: CASSQILADTQYF. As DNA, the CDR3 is TGTGCCAGCTCCCAAATTCTGGCAGATACGCAGTATTTT.

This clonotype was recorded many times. DNA of the CDR3: TGTGCCAGCAGCAGTGCGAGCTCCTACGAGCAGTACTTC. Its protein is CASSSASSYEQYF. The gene calls are TRBV14 and TRBJ2-7, with D unclear. The CDR3 consists of 13 residues. The germline gives CDR1 SGHDN, CDR2 FVKESK. V was cut by 5 bases and J by 0 bases, with 8 bases left in between.

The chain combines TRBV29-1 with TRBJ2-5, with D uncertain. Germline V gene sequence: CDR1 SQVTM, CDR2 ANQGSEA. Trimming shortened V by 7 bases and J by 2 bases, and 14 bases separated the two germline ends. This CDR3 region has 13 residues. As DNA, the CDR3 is TGCAGCGGAGTCGGTCCGTTACAAGAGACCCAGTACTTC. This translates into CSGVGPLQETQYF.

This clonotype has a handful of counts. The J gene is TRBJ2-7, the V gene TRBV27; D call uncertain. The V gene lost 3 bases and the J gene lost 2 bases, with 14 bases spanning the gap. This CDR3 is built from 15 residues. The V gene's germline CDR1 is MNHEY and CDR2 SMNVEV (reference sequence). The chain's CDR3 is CASSFIPDGAYEQYF. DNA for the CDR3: TGTGCCAGCAGTTTTATTCCGGACGGTGCCTACGAGCAGTACTTC.

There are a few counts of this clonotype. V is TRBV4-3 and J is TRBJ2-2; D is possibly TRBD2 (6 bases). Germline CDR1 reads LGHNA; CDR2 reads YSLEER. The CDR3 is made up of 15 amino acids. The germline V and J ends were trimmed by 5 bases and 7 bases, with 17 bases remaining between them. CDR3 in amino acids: CASSSHGGMGGELFF. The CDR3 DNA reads TGCGCCAGCAGCTCCCACGGGGGAATGGGCGGGGAGCTGTTTTTT.

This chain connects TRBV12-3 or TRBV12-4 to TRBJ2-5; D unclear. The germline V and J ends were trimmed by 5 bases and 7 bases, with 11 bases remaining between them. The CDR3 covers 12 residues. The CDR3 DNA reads TGTGCCAGCAGTCGTCAACCAGGGACCCAGTACTTC. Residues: CASSRQPGTQYF.

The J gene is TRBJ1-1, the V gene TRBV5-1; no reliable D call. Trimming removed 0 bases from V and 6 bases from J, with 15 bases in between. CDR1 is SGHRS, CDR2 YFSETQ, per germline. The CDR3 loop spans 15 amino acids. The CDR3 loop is CASSLAISGRAEAFF. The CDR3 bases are TGCGCCAGCAGCTTGGCCATATCGGGGAGGGCTGAAGCTTTCTTT. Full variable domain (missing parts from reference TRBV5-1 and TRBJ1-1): KAGVTQTPRYLIKTRGQQVTLSCSPISGHRSVSWYQQTPGQGLQFLFEYFSETQRNKGNFPGRFSGRQFSNSRSEMNVSTLELGDSALYLCASSLAISGRAEAFFGQGTRLTVV.

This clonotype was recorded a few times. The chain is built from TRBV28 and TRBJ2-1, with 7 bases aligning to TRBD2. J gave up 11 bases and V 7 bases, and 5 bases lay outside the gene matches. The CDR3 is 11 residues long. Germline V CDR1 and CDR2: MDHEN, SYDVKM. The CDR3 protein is CASKRREKQFF. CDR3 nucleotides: TGTGCCAGCAAGAGGCGGGAGAAGCAGTTCTTC.

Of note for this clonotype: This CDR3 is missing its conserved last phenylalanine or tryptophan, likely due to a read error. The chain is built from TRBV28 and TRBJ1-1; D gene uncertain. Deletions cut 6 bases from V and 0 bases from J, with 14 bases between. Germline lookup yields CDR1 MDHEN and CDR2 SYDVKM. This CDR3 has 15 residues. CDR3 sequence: CASRQARDMNTEAFL. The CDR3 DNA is TGTGCCAGCAGACAAGCACGGGATATGAACACTGAAGCTTTCCTT.

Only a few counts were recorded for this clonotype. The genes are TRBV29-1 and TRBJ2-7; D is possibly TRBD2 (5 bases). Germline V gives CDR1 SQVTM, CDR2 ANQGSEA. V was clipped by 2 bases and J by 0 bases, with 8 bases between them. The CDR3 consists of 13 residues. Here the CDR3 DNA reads TGCAGCGTTGAACACGGGAACTCCTACGAGCAGTACTTC. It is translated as CSVEHGNSYEQYF.

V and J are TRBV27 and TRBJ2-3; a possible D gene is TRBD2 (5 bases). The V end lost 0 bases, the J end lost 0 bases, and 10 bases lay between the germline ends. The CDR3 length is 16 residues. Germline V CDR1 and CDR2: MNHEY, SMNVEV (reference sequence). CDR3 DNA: TGTGCCAGCAGTTTATCGAAAGCGGTTAGCACAGATACGCAGTATTTT. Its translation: CASSLSKAVSTDTQYF.

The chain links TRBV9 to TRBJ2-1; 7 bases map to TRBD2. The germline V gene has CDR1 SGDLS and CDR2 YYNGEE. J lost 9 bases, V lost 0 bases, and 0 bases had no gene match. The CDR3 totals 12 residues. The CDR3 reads CASSVGEGEQFF. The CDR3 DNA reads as TGTGCCAGCAGCGTAGGGGAGGGTGAGCAGTTCTTC.

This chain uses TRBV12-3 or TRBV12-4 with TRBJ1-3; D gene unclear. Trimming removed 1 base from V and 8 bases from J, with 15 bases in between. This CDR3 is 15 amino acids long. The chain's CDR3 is CASSLVGSFEDTIYF. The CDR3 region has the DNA TGTGCCAGCAGTTTAGTCGGGAGTTTTGAAGACACCATATATTTT.

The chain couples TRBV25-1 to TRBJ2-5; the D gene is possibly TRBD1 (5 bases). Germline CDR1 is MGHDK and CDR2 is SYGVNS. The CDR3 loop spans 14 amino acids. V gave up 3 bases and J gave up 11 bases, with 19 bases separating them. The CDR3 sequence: CASSDGRVPREQYF. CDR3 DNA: TGTGCCAGCAGTGATGGCAGGGTCCCTAGAGAGCAGTACTTC.

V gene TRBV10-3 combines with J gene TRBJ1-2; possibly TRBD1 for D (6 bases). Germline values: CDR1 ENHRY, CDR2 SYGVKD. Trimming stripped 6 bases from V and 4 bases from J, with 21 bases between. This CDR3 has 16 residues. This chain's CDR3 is CAISDYDRIGSYGYTF. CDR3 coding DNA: TGTGCCATCAGCGATTACGACAGGATCGGGAGCTATGGCTACACCTTC.

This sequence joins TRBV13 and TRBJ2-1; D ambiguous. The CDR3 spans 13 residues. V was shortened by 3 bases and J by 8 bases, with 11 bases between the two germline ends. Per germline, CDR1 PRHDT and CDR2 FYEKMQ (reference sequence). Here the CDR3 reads CASSFRVIDEQFF. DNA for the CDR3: TGTGCCAGCAGCTTCCGGGTCATTGATGAGCAGTTCTTC.

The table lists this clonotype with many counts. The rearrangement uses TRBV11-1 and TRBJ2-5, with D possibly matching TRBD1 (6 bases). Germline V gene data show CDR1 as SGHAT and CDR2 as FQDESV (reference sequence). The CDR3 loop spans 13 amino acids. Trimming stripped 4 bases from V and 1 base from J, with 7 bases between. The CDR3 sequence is CASSSGVQETQYF. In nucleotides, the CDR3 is TGTGCCAGCAGCTCAGGGGTCCAAGAGACCCAGTACTTC.